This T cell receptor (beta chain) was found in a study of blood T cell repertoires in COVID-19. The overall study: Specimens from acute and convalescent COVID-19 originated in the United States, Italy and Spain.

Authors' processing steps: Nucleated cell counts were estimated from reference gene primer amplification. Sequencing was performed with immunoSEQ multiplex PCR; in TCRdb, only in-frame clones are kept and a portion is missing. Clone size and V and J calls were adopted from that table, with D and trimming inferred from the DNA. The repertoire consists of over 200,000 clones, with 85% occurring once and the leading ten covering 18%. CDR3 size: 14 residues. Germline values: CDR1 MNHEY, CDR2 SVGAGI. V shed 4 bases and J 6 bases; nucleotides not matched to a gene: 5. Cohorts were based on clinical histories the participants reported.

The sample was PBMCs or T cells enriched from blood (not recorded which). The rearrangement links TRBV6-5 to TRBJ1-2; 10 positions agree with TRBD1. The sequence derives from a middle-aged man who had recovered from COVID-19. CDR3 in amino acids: CASSFSTGGDGYTF. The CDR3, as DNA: TGTGCCAGCAGTTTCTCGACAGGGGGCGATGGCTACACCTTC.